The 32 T cell receptor beta chains listed next were all sequenced from one sample in a study of blood T cell repertoires in COVID-19. Some clones are missing from TCRdb's copy, which holds only in-frame ones; the method was immunoSEQ multiplex PCR. The top ten clones hold 0.95% to 1% of a sample with almost 400,000 clones, around nine tenths of them seen once. Sequencing was carried out using PBMCs or T cells enriched from blood (not recorded which). These TCRs come from a woman between 25 and 40 years old with acute COVID-19.

The genes are TRBV14 and TRBJ1-4; 8 bases match TRBD1. The CDR3 has 15 residues. V was clipped by 5 bases and J by 3 bases; unmatched bases: 5. Germline assignment: CDR1 SGHDN and CDR2 FVKESK. The CDR3 reads CASSEQGAANEKLFF. CDR3 in DNA: TGTGCCAGCAGCGAGCAGGGGGCGGCTAATGAAAAACTGTTTTTT.

V usage is TRBV9 and J usage is TRBJ2-1, with a possible D match to TRBD2 (5 bases). V was trimmed by 0 bases and J by 5 bases, leaving 12 bases between them. CDR1 and CDR2 from the germline V gene are SGDLS and YYNGEE. This CDR3 comprises 15 residues. This chain's CDR3 is CASSVVTIVHNEQFF. CDR3 bases: TGTGCCAGCAGCGTAGTGACTATCGTCCACAATGAGCAGTTCTTC.

V usage is TRBV7-2 and J usage is TRBJ1-1; D call uncertain. Germline CDR1 and CDR2: SGHTA and FQGNSA. Between the trimmed V and J ends, which lost 2 bases and 10 bases, there was a span of 8 bases. The CDR3 is made up of 11 amino acids. The CDR3 sequence is CASSLFPGAFF. The CDR3 DNA follows: TGTGCCAGCAGCTTATTTCCCGGAGCTTTCTTT.

The gene calls are TRBV6-2 or TRBV6-3 and TRBJ2-5; 11 positions match TRBD2. Germline V gene sequence: CDR1 MNHEY, CDR2 SVGEGT. Unmatched junction bases numbered 9, after V lost 5 bases and J lost 7 bases. The CDR3 totals 15 residues. CDR3 coding DNA: TGTGCCAGCAGTCCGCTAGCGGGGGGACCTCGGACCCAGTACTTC. Its protein is CASSPLAGGPRTQYF.

This chain uses TRBV7-9 with TRBJ2-3; D remains unclear. CDR3 size: 18 residues. In germline, CDR1 is SEHNR, CDR2 FQNEAQ (reference sequence). Trimming removed 5 bases from V and 0 bases from J, with 21 bases in between. The CDR3 DNA follows: TGTGCCAGCAGCCCCCGGAGACTGCCCTACCCCAGCACAGATACGCAGTATTTT. It encodes CASSPRRLPYPSTDTQYF.

The genes are TRBV7-9 and TRBJ1-2; TRBD1 might be the D (5 bases). The CDR3 is made up of 16 amino acids. CDR1 and CDR2 (germline): SEHNR, FQNEAQ (reference sequence). Trimming removed 5 bases at V and 2 bases at J, with 18 bases between. The CDR3 DNA reads TGTGCCAGCAGCCCGATGGGGAGGGGTGACAACTATGGCTACACCTTC. Amino acids: CASSPMGRGDNYGYTF.

The V call is TRBV5-1, the J call TRBJ2-5, with a weak D call TRBD1 (6 bases). V dropped 3 bases and J dropped 1 base, with 13 bases sitting between them. Germline assignment: CDR1 SGHRS and CDR2 YFSETQ. This CDR3 comprises 15 residues. The CDR3 region is CASSSMGQTQETQYF. CDR3 DNA: TGCGCCAGCAGCTCAATGGGACAAACCCAAGAGACCCAGTACTTC.

The chain employs TRBV9 and TRBJ1-1, with D maybe TRBD1 (5 bases). V lost 5 bases and J lost 1, with 15 bases in between. This CDR3 has 15 amino acids. CDR1 is SGDLS and CDR2 is YYNGEE in the germline V gene. In DNA form, the CDR3 reads TGTGCCAGCAGTCCGCCAATGACAGCGAACACTGAAGCTTTCTTT. Translation gives CASSPPMTANTEAFF.

The J gene is TRBJ1-1, the V gene TRBV19; D is possibly TRBD1 (5 bases). This CDR3 is 12 amino acids long. Germline V lookup: CDR1 LNHDA, CDR2 SQIVND (reference sequence). The ends were cut back, 3 bases at V and 5 bases at J, with 7 bases in the middle. The CDR3 sequence is CASSIKGTEAFF. In nucleotides, the CDR3 is TGTGCCAGTAGTATCAAGGGGACTGAAGCTTTCTTT.

J is TRBJ1-2 and V is TRBV30; 9 nucleotides match TRBD1. With V trimmed by 7 bases and J by 4 bases, 4 bases remained unmatched. The CDR3 has 12 amino acids. Germline CDR1 reads GTSNPN; CDR2 reads SVGIG (reference sequence). This CDR3 is CASLGQGYGYTF. The CDR3 DNA sequence: TGTGCCTCCTTGGGACAGGGCTATGGCTACACCTTC.

This chain joins TRBV4-3 and TRBJ1-4; tentative D call: TRBD1 (5 bases). Germline loops: CDR1 LGHNA, CDR2 YSLEER. Trimming took off 0 bases at V and 8 bases at J, with 16 bases between the two ends. CDR3 length: 16 residues. The CDR3: CASSQESGRVNEKLFF. DNA for the CDR3: TGCGCCAGCAGCCAAGAATCGGGCAGGGTAAACGAAAAACTGTTTTTT.

The rearrangement joins TRBV15 to TRBJ1-5, with D hard to call. The V gene's germline CDR1 is LNHNV and CDR2 YYDKDF (reference sequence). Trimming cost V 0 bases and J 2 bases, with 11 bases left between them. This CDR3 region has 16 residues. Written as DNA, the CDR3 is TGTGCCACCAGCAGAGATCTCCGGGTTGGCAATCAGCCCCAGCATTTT. Translation: CATSRDLRVGNQPQHF. The whole variable domain, remainder taken from reference TRBV15 and TRBJ1-5, is DAMVIQNPRYQVTQFGKPVTLSCSQTLNHNVMYWYQQKSSQAPKLLFHYYDKDFNNEADTPDNFQSRRPNTSFCFLDIRSPGLGDTAMYLCATSRDLRVGNQPQHFGDGTRLSIL.

This chain uses TRBV19 with TRBJ1-5; D might be TRBD1 (6 bases). The CDR3 is made up of 17 amino acids. The V end was cut by 4 bases, the J end by 0 bases, with 16 bases between. Germline values: CDR1 LNHDA, CDR2 SQIVND (reference sequence). The CDR3 nucleotides read TGTGCCAGTAGTACGACAGGCCTCCTTTATAGCAATCAGCCCCAGCATTTT. The encoded protein is CASSTTGLLYSNQPQHF.

The chain joins TRBV18 to TRBJ2-2, with 9 bases that match TRBD2. Germline-derived CDR1 and CDR2 are KGHSH and LQKENI. This CDR3 is 16 amino acids long. V lost 5 bases and J lost 0; bases outside the gene matches: 4. The CDR3 region has the DNA TGTGCCAGCTCAAAGACTAGCGGCTCGAACACCGGGGAGCTGTTTTTT. It codes for CASSKTSGSNTGELFF. Supplemented by reference TRBV18 and TRBJ2-2, the full variable domain reads NAGVMQNPRHLVRRRGQEARLRCSPMKGHSHVYWYRQLPEEGLKFMVYLQKENIIDESGMPKERFSAEFPKEGPSILRIQQVVRGDSAAYFCASSKTSGSNTGELFFGEGSRLTVL.

The CDR3, as DNA: TGCGCCAGCAGCCAAGATCTGGAGTCACCCCTCCACTTT. It codes for CASSQDLESPLHF. The chain uses TRBV4-1 and TRBJ1-6; D is uncertain. Germline CDR1 MGHRA, CDR2 YSYEKL. The CDR3 runs to 13 residues. The ends were cut back, 0 bases at V and 10 bases at J, with 7 bases in the middle.

This clone has only one observation. The rearrangement joins TRBV18 to TRBJ1-1, with 9 bases lining up with TRBD1. The junction had 4 bases not matched to a gene; V was cut back by 4 bases and J by 4 bases. This CDR3 is built from 14 residues. The V gene's germline CDR1 is KGHSH and CDR2 LQKENI. The CDR3, as DNA: TGTGCCAGCTCACTCAGGACAGGGGTCACTGAAGCTTTCTTT. Protein: CASSLRTGVTEAFF.

This sequence joins TRBV2 and TRBJ2-7, with 12 bases aligning to TRBD1. The CDR3 extends over 14 amino acids. The ends lost 7 bases at V and 7 bases at J; junction bases unmatched: 8. From germline, CDR1 is SNHLY and CDR2 FYNNEI. The CDR3 region has the DNA TGTGCCAGCACTGGGGGGACAGGGGGCGGTGAGCAGTACTTC. Translating it yields CASTGGTGGGEQYF.

V is TRBV2 and J is TRBJ1-2; 9 positions agree with TRBD1. The germline gives CDR1 SNHLY, CDR2 FYNNEI. J gave up 4 bases and V 3 bases, and 6 bases lay outside the gene matches. This CDR3 comprises 15 residues. CDR3 DNA sequence: TGTGCCAGCAGTGACACAGGGGGCATAGTCTATGGCTACACCTTC. Translating gives CASSDTGGIVYGYTF.

The rearrangement uses TRBV6-1 and TRBJ1-5, with D possibly being TRBD1 (6 bases). The V gene lost 3 bases and the J gene lost 3 bases, with 9 bases spanning the gap. The length of the CDR3 is 14 residues. Germline V gene sequence: CDR1 MNHNS, CDR2 SASEGT. CDR3 DNA sequence: TGTGCCAGCAGTGACCGGGACACCAATCAGCCCCAGCATTTT. Encoded protein: CASSDRDTNQPQHF.

This chain connects TRBV6-1 to TRBJ1-3; 7 bases are a match to TRBD1. The V and J ends lost 4 bases and 0 bases, in that order; junction bases with no gene match: 6. The germline gives CDR1 MNHNS, CDR2 SASEGT. There are 16 residues in the CDR3. CDR3 coding DNA: TGTGCCAGCAGTGGAGGGACAGTTAGCTCTGGAAACACCATATATTTT. Its translation is CASSGGTVSSGNTIYF.

The chain uses TRBV19 and TRBJ2-7, with TRBD1 matching over 9 bases. Germline CDR1 and CDR2: LNHDA and SQIVND (reference sequence). The CDR3 consists of 15 residues. The trim removed 5 bases at V and 1 base at J, leaving 6 bases unmatched. This CDR3 is CASSAGTGLSYEQYF. The CDR3 bases are TGTGCCAGTAGTGCTGGGACAGGGCTATCCTACGAGCAGTACTTC.

The CDR3 spells CSVALTGRDEQYF. The DNA for the CDR3 is TGCAGCGTTGCCCTGACAGGGCGCGACGAGCAGTACTTC. The chain couples TRBV29-1 to TRBJ2-7; 7 bases line up with TRBD1. CDR1 SQVTM and CDR2 ANQGSEA come from the germline V gene. The V segment lost 4 bases and the J segment 5 bases; nucleotides outside the gene matches: 8. The CDR3 has 13 amino acids.

V and J are TRBV3-1 (or the pseudogene TRBV3-2) and TRBJ1-6; 9 bases match TRBD1. The V gene end was trimmed by 0 bases and the J gene end by 10 bases; junction bases not matched to a gene: 4. The CDR3 extends over 15 amino acids. CDR1 is LGHDT and CDR2 is YNNKEL in the germline V gene (reference sequence). The CDR3 here is CASSQDTGGNSPLHF. The CDR3 nucleotides are TGTGCCAGCAGCCAAGATACAGGGGGCAACTCACCCCTCCACTTT.

The chain is built from TRBV7-2 and TRBJ2-7; 10 nucleotides align to TRBD2. V lost 2 bases to trimming and J lost 3 bases; unmatched junction nucleotides: 10. Per germline, CDR1 SGHTA and CDR2 FQGNSA. The CDR3 has 17 residues. This CDR3 reads CASSLYRAGGRYYEQYF. As DNA, the CDR3 is TGTGCCAGCAGCTTATATCGAGCGGGGGGGCGGTACTACGAGCAGTACTTC.

This clone was seen once. The same CDR3 is also encoded by other DNA sequences in this sample. This sequence joins TRBV7-3 and TRBJ1-1, with D tentatively TRBD1 (6 bases). The CDR3 is made up of 13 amino acids. Germline V gene data show CDR1 as SGHTA and CDR2 as FQGTGA. Trimming took off 6 bases at V and 2 bases at J, with 10 bases between the two ends. CDR3 nucleotides: TGTGCCAGCAGTTGGACAGTAAACACTGAAGCTTTCTTT. Encoded protein: CASSWTVNTEAFF.

The chain is built from TRBV12-5 and TRBJ1-6, with 10 bases fitting TRBD1. This CDR3 region has 14 residues. From germline, CDR1 is LGHNT and CDR2 FRNRAP. After removal of 5 bases from V and 9 bases from J, the junction contained 4 bases not matched to a gene. CDR3 sequence: CASGLGQGSSPLHF. For the CDR3, the DNA is TGTGCTAGTGGTCTGGGACAGGGGAGTTCACCCCTCCACTTT.

V usage is TRBV12-5 and J usage is TRBJ1-2; a possible D gene is TRBD1 (5 bases). Germline values: CDR1 LGHNT, CDR2 FRNRAP. The CDR3 has 14 amino acids. V shed 1 base and J shed 3 bases, with 9 bases lying between them. CDR3 nucleotide sequence: TGTGCTAGTGGTTTGGGCAGGGCCTACTATGGCTACACCTTC. Its protein product is CASGLGRAYYGYTF.

This clone was seen just once. The V gene is TRBV30, the J gene TRBJ2-3, with 10 bases that match TRBD2. The CDR3 is 16 residues long. CDR1 GTSNPN and CDR2 SVGIG come from the germline V gene (reference sequence). With V trimmed by 0 bases and J by 2 bases, 5 bases remained unmatched. CDR3 sequence: CAWSVLSGGVTDTQYF. The CDR3 coding sequence is TGTGCCTGGAGTGTACTCAGCGGGGGGGTCACAGATACGCAGTATTTT. Together with reference TRBV30 and TRBJ2-3, the CDR3 gives the full variable domain: SQTIHQWPATLVQPVGSPLSLECTVEGTSNPNLYWYRQAAGRGLQLLFYSVGIGQISSEVPQNLSASRPQDRQFILSSKKLLLSDSGFYLCAWSVLSGGVTDTQYFGPGTRLTVL.

The chain uses TRBV5-6 and TRBJ2-2; D unresolved. Germline CDR1 is SGHDT and CDR2 is YYEEEE. V was clipped by 2 bases and J by 5 bases, with 7 bases between them. The CDR3 consists of 13 residues. Here the CDR3 reads CASSFRRTGELFF. The CDR3 nucleotides are TGTGCCAGCAGCTTTAGGAGAACCGGGGAGCTGTTTTTT.

This clone was seen once. V gene TRBV5-1 combines with J gene TRBJ2-3, with 9 bases matching TRBD2. Per germline, CDR1 SGHRS and CDR2 YFSETQ. The CDR3 is 17 amino acids. V was clipped by 4 bases and J by 3 bases; unmatched bases: 12. As DNA, the CDR3 is TGCGCCAGCAGCCGACTCCGACTAGCGGAAGGGACAGATACGCAGTATTTT. It is translated as CASSRLRLAEGTDTQYF.

V usage is TRBV18 and J usage is TRBJ1-2; D remains unclear. V was pared by 0 bases and J by 8 bases, with 16 bases between. This CDR3 contains 15 residues. Germline V gives CDR1 KGHSH, CDR2 LQKENI. DNA of the CDR3: TGTGCCAGCTCACCACCAGGCGGGATGGTAAACGGCTACACCTTC. Translating it yields CASSPPGGMVNGYTF.

This chain uses TRBV10-2 with TRBJ1-2; unclear D gene. Trimming left V 6 bases short and J 11 bases short, with 13 bases between. This CDR3 region has 11 residues. The V gene's germline CDR1 is WSHSY and CDR2 SAAADI. As DNA, the CDR3 is TGCGCCAGCAGGGAAGGAGGGTTGTACACCTTC. It encodes CASREGGLYTF.